The entry below gives a single TCR beta chain sequence along with its context. With 2 bases clipped from V and 5 bases from J, the junction kept 7 bases outside the gene matches. The CDR3 contains 16 residues. The germline CDR1 and CDR2 sequences are MNHEY and SVGAGI. Authors' methods: From reference gene primer amplification, estimates of nucleated cell counts were derived. Profiled with immunoSEQ multiplex PCR; TCRdb holds only in-frame clones, not every one. V and J calls and clone size follow that table, whereas D and trimming were derived from the DNA. The table has some 340,000 clones, 80% to 90% seen once. The data were taken from a study of blood T cell repertoires in COVID-19. About the research overall: Samples taken during acute and convalescent COVID-19 were collected in the United States, Italy and Spain. From T cells, B-cell-depleted T cells, or PBMCs came the material, which was cDNA or gDNA.

This chain links TRBV6-5 with TRBJ1-2, with 11 positions matching TRBD1. Specimen: peripheral blood. The receptor was isolated from a man aged 25-45 years with active or convalescent COVID-19. This CDR3 is CASSYVRTGGGYGYTF. CDR3 DNA sequence: TGTGCCAGCAGTTACGTTCGGACAGGGGGCGGTTATGGCTACACCTTC.